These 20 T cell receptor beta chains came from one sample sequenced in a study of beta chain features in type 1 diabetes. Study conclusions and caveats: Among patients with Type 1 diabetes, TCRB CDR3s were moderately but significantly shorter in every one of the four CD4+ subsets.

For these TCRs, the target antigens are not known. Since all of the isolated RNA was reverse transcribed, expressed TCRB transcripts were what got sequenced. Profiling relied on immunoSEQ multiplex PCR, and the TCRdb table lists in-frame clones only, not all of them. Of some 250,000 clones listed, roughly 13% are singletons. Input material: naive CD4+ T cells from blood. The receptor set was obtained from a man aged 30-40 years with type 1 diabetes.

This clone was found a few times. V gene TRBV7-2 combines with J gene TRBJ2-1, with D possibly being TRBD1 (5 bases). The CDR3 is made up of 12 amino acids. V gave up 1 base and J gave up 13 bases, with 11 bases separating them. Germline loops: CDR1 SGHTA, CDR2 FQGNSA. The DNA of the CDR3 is TGTGCCAGCAGCTTAGGGACAACGGTACAGTTCTTC. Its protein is CASSLGTTVQFF.

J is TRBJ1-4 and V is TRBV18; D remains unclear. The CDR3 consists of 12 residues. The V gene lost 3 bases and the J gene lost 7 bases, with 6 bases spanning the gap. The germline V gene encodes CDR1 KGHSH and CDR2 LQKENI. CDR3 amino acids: CASSPQAEKLFF. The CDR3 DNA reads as TGTGCCAGCTCACCCCAAGCTGAAAAACTGTTTTTT.

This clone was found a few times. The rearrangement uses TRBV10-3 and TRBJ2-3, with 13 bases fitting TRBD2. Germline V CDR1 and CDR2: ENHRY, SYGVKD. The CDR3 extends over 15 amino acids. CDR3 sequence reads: CATGETSGGKDTQYF. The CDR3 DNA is TGTGCTACTGGCGAGACTAGCGGGGGGAAGGATACGCAGTATTTT.

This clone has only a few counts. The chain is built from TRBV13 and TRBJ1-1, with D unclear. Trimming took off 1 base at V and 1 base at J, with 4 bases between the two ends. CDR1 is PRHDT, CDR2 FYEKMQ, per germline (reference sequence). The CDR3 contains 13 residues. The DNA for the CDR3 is TGTGCCAGCAGCTTAGCAGGGAACACTGAAGCTTTCTTT. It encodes CASSLAGNTEAFF.

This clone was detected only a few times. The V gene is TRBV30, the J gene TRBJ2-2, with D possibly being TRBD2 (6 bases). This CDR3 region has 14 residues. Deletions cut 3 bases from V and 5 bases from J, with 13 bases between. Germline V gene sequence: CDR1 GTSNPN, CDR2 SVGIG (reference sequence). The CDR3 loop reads CAWRIRGRTGELFF. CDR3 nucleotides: TGTGCCTGGAGAATCCGGGGGAGGACCGGGGAGCTGTTTTTT.

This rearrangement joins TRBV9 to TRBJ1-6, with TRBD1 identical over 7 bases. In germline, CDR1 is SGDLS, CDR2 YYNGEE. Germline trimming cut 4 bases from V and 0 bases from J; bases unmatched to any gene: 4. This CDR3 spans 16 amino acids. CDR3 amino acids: CASSPGQYSYNSPLHF. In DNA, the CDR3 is TGTGCCAGCAGCCCGGGACAGTACTCCTATAATTCACCCCTCCACTTT.

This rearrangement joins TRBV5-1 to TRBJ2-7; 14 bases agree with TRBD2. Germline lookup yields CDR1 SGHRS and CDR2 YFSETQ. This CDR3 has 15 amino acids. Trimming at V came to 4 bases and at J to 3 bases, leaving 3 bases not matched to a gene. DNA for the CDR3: TGCGCCAGCAGCCTGGGACTAGCGGGAGACTACGAGCAGTACTTC. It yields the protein CASSLGLAGDYEQYF.

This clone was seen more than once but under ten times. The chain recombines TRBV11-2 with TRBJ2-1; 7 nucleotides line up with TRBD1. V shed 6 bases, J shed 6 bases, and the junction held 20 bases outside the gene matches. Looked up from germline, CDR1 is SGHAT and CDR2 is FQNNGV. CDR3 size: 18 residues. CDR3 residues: CASSRRPPDRDLGNEQFF. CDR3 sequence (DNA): TGTGCCAGCAGTCGAAGACCCCCCGACAGGGATTTGGGCAATGAGCAGTTCTTC. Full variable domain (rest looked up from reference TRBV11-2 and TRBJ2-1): EAGVAQSPRYKIIEKRQSVAFWCNPISGHATLYWYQQILGQGPKLLIQFQNNGVVDDSQLPKDRFSAERLKGVDSTLKIQPAKLEDSAVYLCASSRRPPDRDLGNEQFFGPGTRLTVL.

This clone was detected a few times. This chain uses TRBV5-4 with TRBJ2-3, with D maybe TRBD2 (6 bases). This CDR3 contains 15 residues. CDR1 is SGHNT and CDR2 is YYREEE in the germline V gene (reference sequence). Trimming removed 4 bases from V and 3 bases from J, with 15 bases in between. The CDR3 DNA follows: TGTGCCAGCAGCCCCGCCGGGGGAGCAACAGATACGCAGTATTTT. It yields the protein CASSPAGGATDTQYF.

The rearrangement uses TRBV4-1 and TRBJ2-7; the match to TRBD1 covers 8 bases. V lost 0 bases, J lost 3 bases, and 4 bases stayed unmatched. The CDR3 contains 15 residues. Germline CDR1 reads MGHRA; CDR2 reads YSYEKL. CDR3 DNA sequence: TGCGCCAGCAGCCAAGATGGGGACAGGCTCTACGAGCAGTACTTC. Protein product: CASSQDGDRLYEQYF.

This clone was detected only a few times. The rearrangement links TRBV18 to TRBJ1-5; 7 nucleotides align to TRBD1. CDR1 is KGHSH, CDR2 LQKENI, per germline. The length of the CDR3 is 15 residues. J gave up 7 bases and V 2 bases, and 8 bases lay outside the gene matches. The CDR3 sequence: CASSPETGKVQPQHF. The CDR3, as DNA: TGTGCCAGCTCACCAGAGACAGGGAAGGTGCAGCCCCAGCATTTT.

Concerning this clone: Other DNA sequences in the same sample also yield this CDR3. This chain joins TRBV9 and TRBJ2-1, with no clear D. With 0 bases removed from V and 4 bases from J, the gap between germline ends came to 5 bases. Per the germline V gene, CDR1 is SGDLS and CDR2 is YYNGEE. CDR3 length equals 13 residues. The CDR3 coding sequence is TGTGCCAGCAGCGTAGCGGGTTACAATGAGCAGTTCTTC. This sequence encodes CASSVAGYNEQFF.

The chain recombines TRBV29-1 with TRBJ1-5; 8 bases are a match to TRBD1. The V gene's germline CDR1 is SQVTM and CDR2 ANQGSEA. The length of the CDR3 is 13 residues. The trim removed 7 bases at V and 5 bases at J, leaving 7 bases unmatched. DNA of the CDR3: TGCAGCGCAGCCACAGGGGGAGATCAGCCCCAGCATTTT. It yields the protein CSAATGGDQPQHF.

The CDR3 bases are TGCGCCAGCAGCGTAAACAGGGGTGGCCGCGGAGATACGCAGTATTTT. Its translation is CASSVNRGGRGDTQYF. The rearrangement joins TRBV5-1 to TRBJ2-3; TRBD1 aligns across 7 bases. Trimming took 4 bases from V and 5 from J; bases not matched to a gene: 13. Germline CDR1 is SGHRS and CDR2 is YFSETQ. This CDR3 spans 16 amino acids.

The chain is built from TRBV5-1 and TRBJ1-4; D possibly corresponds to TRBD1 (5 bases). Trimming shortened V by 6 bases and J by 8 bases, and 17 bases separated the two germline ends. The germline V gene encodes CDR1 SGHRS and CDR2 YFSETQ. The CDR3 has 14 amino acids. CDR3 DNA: TGCGCCAGCACCGTGGGCGGGGACGAGGAAAAACTGTTTTTT. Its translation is CASTVGGDEEKLFF.

The DNA of the CDR3 is TGTGCCAGCAGCTTACGTGGCCACTATGGCTACACCTTC. Its protein product is CASSLRGHYGYTF. V is TRBV11-3 and J is TRBJ1-2; D remains ambiguous. With 2 bases removed from V and 3 bases from J, the gap between germline ends came to 7 bases. Germline CDR1 SGHNT, CDR2 YENEEA. The CDR3 has 13 residues.

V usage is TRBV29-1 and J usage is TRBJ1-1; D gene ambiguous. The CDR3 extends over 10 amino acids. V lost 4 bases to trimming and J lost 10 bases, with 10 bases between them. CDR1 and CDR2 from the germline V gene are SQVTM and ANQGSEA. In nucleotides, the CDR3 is TGCAGCGTTGCCGGGGAGGGAGCTTTCTTT. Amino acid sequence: CSVAGEGAFF.

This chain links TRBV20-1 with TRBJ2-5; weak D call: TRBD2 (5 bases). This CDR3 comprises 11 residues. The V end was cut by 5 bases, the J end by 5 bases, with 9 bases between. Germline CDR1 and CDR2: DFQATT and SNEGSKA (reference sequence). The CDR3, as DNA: TGCAGTGCTGTTCGGAGGGAGACCCAGTACTTC. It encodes CSAVRRETQYF.

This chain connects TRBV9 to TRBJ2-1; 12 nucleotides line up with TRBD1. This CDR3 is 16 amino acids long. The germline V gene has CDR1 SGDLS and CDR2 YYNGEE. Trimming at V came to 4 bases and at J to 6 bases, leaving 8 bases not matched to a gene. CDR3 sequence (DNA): TGTGCCAGCAGCCCGCCGGGACAGGGGGCCCTCAATGAGCAGTTCTTC. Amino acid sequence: CASSPPGQGALNEQFF.

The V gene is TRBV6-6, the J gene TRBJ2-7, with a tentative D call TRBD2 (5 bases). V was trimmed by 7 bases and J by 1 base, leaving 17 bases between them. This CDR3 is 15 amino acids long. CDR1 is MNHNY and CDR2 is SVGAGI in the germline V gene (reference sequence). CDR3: CASTPGWRASYEQYF. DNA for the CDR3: TGTGCCAGCACTCCTGGGTGGCGGGCATCCTACGAGCAGTACTTC.